One and the same sample provided the 5 T cell receptor beta chains below, sequenced in a study of blood T cell repertoires in COVID-19. The table came from immunoSEQ multiplex PCR; TCRdb's copy has only in-frame clones and leaves some out. The sample has approximately 240,000 clones; about 80% are singletons. Specimen: peripheral blood. These receptors all come from a woman in her sixties or seventies with acute or convalescent COVID-19.

The genes are TRBV5-1 and TRBJ2-7; D gene unclear. V was trimmed by 2 bases and J by 3 bases, leaving 9 bases between them. This CDR3 has 13 residues. CDR1 SGHRS and CDR2 YFSETQ come from the germline V gene. The CDR3 DNA reads as TGCGCCAGCAGCTTTATTACGGGCTACGAGCAGTACTTC. Its translation is CASSFITGYEQYF.

CDR3 DNA sequence: TGTGCCAGCAGTCCCGTGTCTGAAGCTTTCTTT. It is translated as CASSPVSEAFF. V gene TRBV7-9 combines with J gene TRBJ1-1; the D is unclear. Germline V lookup: CDR1 SEHNR, CDR2 FQNEAQ (reference sequence). V was pared by 6 bases and J by 6 bases, with 8 bases between. This CDR3 is built from 11 residues.

V usage is TRBV11-2 and J usage is TRBJ2-1; 9 bases are a match to TRBD2. V dropped 1 base and J dropped 8; count of bases not matched to a gene: 6. The CDR3 contains 15 residues. Germline V gene sequence: CDR1 SGHAT, CDR2 FQNNGV. CDR3 amino acids: CASSLVGRGGYEQFF. The DNA for the CDR3 is TGTGCCAGCAGCTTAGTAGGGCGGGGGGGCTATGAGCAGTTCTTC.

The chain has TRBV19 and TRBJ1-6; 11 bases map to TRBD1. The CDR3 covers 13 residues. V shed 9 bases, J shed 9 bases, and the junction held 4 bases outside the gene matches. Germline lookup yields CDR1 LNHDA and CDR2 SQIVND (reference sequence). CDR3 sequence: CASLGQGASPLHF. The CDR3 nucleotides read TGTGCCAGCCTAGGACAGGGGGCTTCACCCCTCCACTTT.

The gene calls are TRBV7-3 and TRBJ2-1, with 8 bases fitting TRBD1. There are 14 residues in the CDR3. Germline V gene lookup returns CDR1 SGHTA and CDR2 FQGTGA. With V trimmed by 5 bases and J by 7 bases, 7 bases remained unmatched. CDR3 region: CASSPGTGSNEQFF. The CDR3 DNA is TGTGCCAGCAGCCCCGGGACAGGCAGTAATGAGCAGTTCTTC.